A selection of T cell receptor beta chains follows, all from one sample in a study of chemoradiotherapy in HPV16-positive cancers. Assay: immunoSEQ multiplex PCR; the TCRdb copy retains only in-frame clones and omits some. This table holds 45,000 to 60,000 clones, around 90% found once. Sequencing was performed on blood, taken from a patient who underwent chemoradiotherapy. The receptors derive from a human donor with HPV-associated anogenital cancer. Both conserved end residues are part of each CDR3. Each record gives: CDR3 protein, CDR3 DNA, V gene, clone size, J gene, CDR3 length, D gene. D genes are given only for firm matches. Part of the rows lack a size; the others show once, few, many or a class for expanded clones.

CDR3aa: CASSQGEGTDTQYF; CDR3nt: TGCGCCAGCAGCCAAGGCGAAGGAACAGATACGCAGTATTTT; v_gene: TRBV4-3; abundance: .; j_gene: TRBJ2-3; len: 14; d_gene: .
CDR3aa: CASSAYNAGNTEAFF; CDR3nt: TGTGCCAGCAGTGCCTACAATGCGGGGAACACTGAAGCTTTCTTT; v_gene: TRBV6-1; abundance: .; j_gene: TRBJ1-1; len: 15; d_gene: .
CDR3aa: CASSYGTAQETQYF; CDR3nt: TGCGCCAGCAGCTACGGGACAGCCCAAGAGACCCAGTACTTC; v_gene: TRBV5-1; abundance: .; j_gene: TRBJ2-5; len: 14; d_gene: TRBD1
CDR3aa: CASSTDSYEQYF; CDR3nt: TGTGCCAGCAGTACCGACAGCTACGAGCAGTACTTC; v_gene: TRBV6-6; abundance: .; j_gene: TRBJ2-7; len: 12; d_gene: .
CDR3aa: CASRKINEQFF; CDR3nt: TGTGCCAGCAGGAAGATCAATGAGCAGTTCTTC; v_gene: TRBV25-1; abundance: once; j_gene: TRBJ2-1; len: 11; d_gene: .
CDR3aa: CASSLEGPQHF; CDR3nt: TGTGCCAGCAGCTTAGAAGGGCCCCAGCATTTT; v_gene: TRBV11-2; abundance: .; j_gene: TRBJ1-5; len: 11; d_gene: .
CDR3aa: CASSGQVLNQPQHF; CDR3nt: TGTGCCAGCAGCGGACAGGTCCTCAATCAGCCCCAGCATTTT; v_gene: TRBV5-8; abundance: once; j_gene: TRBJ1-5; len: 14; d_gene: TRBD1
CDR3aa: CAISEEKAKETQYF; CDR3nt: TGTGCCATCAGTGAAGAGAAAGCCAAAGAGACCCAGTACTTC; v_gene: TRBV10-3; abundance: once; j_gene: TRBJ2-5; len: 14; d_gene: .
CDR3aa: CASSLQGYNEQFF; CDR3nt: TGTGCCAGCAGCTTGCAGGGATACAATGAGCAGTTCTTC; v_gene: TRBV5-5; abundance: .; j_gene: TRBJ2-1; len: 13; d_gene: .
CDR3aa: CASSPHPGPQGTDTQYF; CDR3nt: TGTGCCAGCAGCCCCCACCCAGGGCCGCAGGGCACAGATACGCAGTATTTT; v_gene: TRBV7-9; abundance: .; j_gene: TRBJ2-3; len: 17; d_gene: .
CDR3aa: CASSQGIKWREGRDGAYEQYF; CDR3nt: TGCGCCAGCAGCCAAGGGATCAAATGGCGGGAGGGCCGGGACGGAGCCTACGAGCAGTACTTC; v_gene: TRBV4-3; abundance: .; j_gene: TRBJ2-7; len: 21; d_gene: TRBD2
CDR3aa: CASSLRAGQDTEAFF; CDR3nt: TGTGCCAGCAGCTTAAGGGCAGGCCAGGACACTGAAGCTTTCTTT; v_gene: TRBV7-6; abundance: .; j_gene: TRBJ1-1; len: 15; d_gene: .
CDR3aa: CASSPLPDGKNTEAFF; CDR3nt: TGTGCCAGCAGTCCGCTACCGGACGGAAAGAACACTGAAGCTTTCTTT; v_gene: TRBV27; abundance: .; j_gene: TRBJ1-1; len: 16; d_gene: .
CDR3aa: CASSLAGGRGQTEAFF; CDR3nt: TGCGCCAGCAGCTTGGCCGGGGGCAGGGGGCAAACTGAAGCTTTCTTT; v_gene: TRBV5-1; abundance: .; j_gene: TRBJ1-1; len: 16; d_gene: TRBD1
CDR3aa: CASSLHGGGVSDTQYF; CDR3nt: TGTGCCAGCAGCTTACATGGCGGGGGGGTCAGCGATACGCAGTATTTT; v_gene: TRBV11-3; abundance: .; j_gene: TRBJ2-3; len: 16; d_gene: TRBD2
CDR3aa: CASSLRGELFF; CDR3nt: TGTGCCAGCAGCTTACGGGGGGAGCTGTTTTTT; v_gene: TRBV11-2; abundance: .; j_gene: TRBJ2-2; len: 11; d_gene: .
CDR3aa: CASSVTGAVGNTIYF; CDR3nt: TGCGCCAGCAGCGTGACGGGGGCGGTGGGAAACACCATATATTTT; v_gene: TRBV5-1; abundance: .; j_gene: TRBJ1-3; len: 15; d_gene: .
CDR3aa: CASSLSADSNQPQHF; CDR3nt: TGTGCCAGCAGCTTATCGGCGGATAGCAATCAGCCCCAGCATTTT; v_gene: TRBV7-8; abundance: .; j_gene: TRBJ1-5; len: 15; d_gene: .
CDR3aa: CASSWDYVTGELFF; CDR3nt: TGTGCCAGCAGCTGGGACTACGTCACCGGGGAGCTGTTTTTT; v_gene: TRBV11-2; abundance: .; j_gene: TRBJ2-2; len: 14; d_gene: TRBD2
CDR3aa: CAWEDIPGGMVRDSPLHF; CDR3nt: TGTGCCTGGGAGGATATCCCGGGGGGTATGGTCCGGGATTCACCCCTCCACTTT; v_gene: TRBV30; abundance: few; j_gene: TRBJ1-6; len: 18; d_gene: .
CDR3aa: CASSIAGGMNTGELFF; CDR3nt: TGTGCCAGTAGTATCGCAGGGGGAATGAACACCGGGGAGCTGTTTTTT; v_gene: TRBV19; abundance: .; j_gene: TRBJ2-2; len: 16; d_gene: TRBD1
CDR3aa: CASRAGGGTEAFF; CDR3nt: TGTGCCAGCAGGGCCGGAGGGGGCACTGAAGCTTTCTTT; v_gene: TRBV28; abundance: .; j_gene: TRBJ1-1; len: 13; d_gene: .
CDR3aa: CASSPLGGDNSPLHF; CDR3nt: TGTGCCAGCAGCCCCCTGGGGGGTGATAATTCACCCCTCCACTTT; v_gene: TRBV13; abundance: .; j_gene: TRBJ1-6; len: 15; d_gene: .
CDR3aa: CASSHSANSYEQYF; CDR3nt: TGTGCCAGCAGCCATAGCGCCAACTCCTACGAGCAGTACTTC; v_gene: TRBV7-2; abundance: .; j_gene: TRBJ2-7; len: 14; d_gene: .
CDR3aa: CASSIGQRFYNEQFF; CDR3nt: TGTGCCAGTAGTATAGGACAGAGGTTCTACAATGAGCAGTTCTTC; v_gene: TRBV19; abundance: .; j_gene: TRBJ2-1; len: 15; d_gene: .
CDR3aa: CASSQDRQGTTDTQYF; CDR3nt: TGTGCCAGCAGCCAGGACCGACAGGGGACGACAGATACGCAGTATTTT; v_gene: TRBV4-2; abundance: .; j_gene: TRBJ2-3; len: 16; d_gene: TRBD1
CDR3aa: CASSQVRGPTEAFF; CDR3nt: TGCGCCAGCAGCCAAGTCAGGGGACCCACTGAAGCTTTCTTT; v_gene: TRBV4-3; abundance: .; j_gene: TRBJ1-1; len: 14; d_gene: .
CDR3aa: CASSIKRGSYEQYF; CDR3nt: TGTGCCAGTAGTATCAAGCGGGGGAGCTACGAGCAGTACTTC; v_gene: TRBV19; abundance: .; j_gene: TRBJ2-7; len: 14; d_gene: TRBD2
CDR3aa: CAWSVRTGNNSPLHF; CDR3nt: TGTGCCTGGAGTGTCCGGACAGGGAATAATTCACCCCTCCACTTT; v_gene: TRBV30; abundance: .; j_gene: TRBJ1-6; len: 15; d_gene: TRBD1
CDR3aa: CATVVGHEQYF; CDR3nt: TGTGCGACCGTAGTTGGCCACGAGCAGTACTTC; v_gene: TRBV7-2; abundance: .; j_gene: TRBJ2-7; len: 11; d_gene: .
CDR3aa: CASSLQRGMGLSQETQYF; CDR3nt: TGTGCCAGCAGCTTACAAAGGGGAATGGGACTATCTCAAGAGACCCAGTACTTC; v_gene: TRBV7-2; abundance: once; j_gene: TRBJ2-5; len: 18; d_gene: TRBD2
CDR3aa: CASSVSGSTQETQYF; CDR3nt: TGTGCCAGCAGCGTAAGCGGGTCAACTCAAGAGACCCAGTACTTC; v_gene: TRBV9; abundance: .; j_gene: TRBJ2-5; len: 15; d_gene: .
CDR3aa: CASSFSRGSTDTQYF; CDR3nt: TGTGCCAGCAGTTTCTCGAGGGGTAGCACAGATACGCAGTATTTT; v_gene: TRBV27; abundance: .; j_gene: TRBJ2-3; len: 15; d_gene: .
CDR3aa: CASSRLWGFYQPQHF; CDR3nt: TGTGCCAGCAGCCGCCTGTGGGGTTTCTATCAGCCCCAGCATTTT; v_gene: TRBV2; abundance: .; j_gene: TRBJ1-5; len: 15; d_gene: .
CDR3aa: CASSESPYNEQFF; CDR3nt: TGTGCCAGCAGTGAAAGTCCCTACAATGAGCAGTTCTTC; v_gene: TRBV6-4; abundance: .; j_gene: TRBJ2-1; len: 13; d_gene: .
CDR3aa: CASSLAFAQGAEAFF; CDR3nt: TGTGCCAGCAGCTTAGCATTCGCCCAGGGGGCTGAAGCTTTCTTT; v_gene: TRBV7-2; abundance: .; j_gene: TRBJ1-1; len: 15; d_gene: TRBD1
CDR3aa: CASSVGGTSANNEQFF; CDR3nt: TGTGCCAGCAGCGTAGGGGGGACTAGCGCGAACAATGAGCAGTTCTTC; v_gene: TRBV9; abundance: .; j_gene: TRBJ2-1; len: 16; d_gene: TRBD2
CDR3aa: CASSLGQYSSYEQYF; CDR3nt: TGTGCCAGCAGCTTGGGACAGTACTCCTCCTACGAGCAGTACTTC; v_gene: TRBV7-8; abundance: .; j_gene: TRBJ2-7; len: 15; d_gene: TRBD1
CDR3aa: CASSPSNGAWNNEQFF; CDR3nt: TGTGCCAGCAGCCCCTCCAATGGGGCTTGGAACAATGAGCAGTTCTTC; v_gene: TRBV7-6; abundance: few; j_gene: TRBJ2-1; len: 16; d_gene: .
CDR3aa: CASSETGASGANVLTF; CDR3nt: TGTGCCAGCAGTGAGACAGGGGCCTCTGGGGCCAACGTCCTGACTTTC; v_gene: TRBV6-4; abundance: .; j_gene: TRBJ2-6; len: 16; d_gene: TRBD1
CDR3aa: CASSGDRRSYEQYF; CDR3nt: TGTGCCAGCAGTGGGGACAGACGCTCCTACGAGCAGTACTTC; v_gene: TRBV6-5; abundance: once; j_gene: TRBJ2-7; len: 14; d_gene: TRBD1
CDR3aa: CASSTDRGLNIQYF; CDR3nt: TGTGCCAGCAGTACGGACAGGGGGTTGAACATTCAGTACTTC; v_gene: TRBV6-5; abundance: .; j_gene: TRBJ2-4; len: 14; d_gene: TRBD1
CDR3aa: CASSQWEGARTEAFF; CDR3nt: TGCGCCAGCAGCCAATGGGAGGGGGCGAGGACTGAAGCTTTCTTT; v_gene: TRBV4-1; abundance: .; j_gene: TRBJ1-1; len: 15; d_gene: TRBD1
CDR3aa: CASSIGRSNEQFF; CDR3nt: TGCGCCAGCAGCATCGGGAGGTCCAATGAGCAGTTCTTC; v_gene: TRBV10-1; abundance: once; j_gene: TRBJ2-1; len: 13; d_gene: TRBD2
CDR3aa: CASIRWTPGGEQYF; CDR3nt: TGTGCCAGCATTAGATGGACCCCGGGAGGGGAGCAGTACTTC; v_gene: TRBV2; abundance: .; j_gene: TRBJ2-7; len: 14; d_gene: TRBD2
CDR3aa: CASSSGTTYEQYF; CDR3nt: TGTGCCAGCAGTTCCGGGACAACCTACGAGCAGTACTTC; v_gene: TRBV6-5; abundance: .; j_gene: TRBJ2-7; len: 13; d_gene: .
CDR3aa: CASSSTGGGSEKLFF; CDR3nt: TGTGCCAGCAGTTCCACAGGGGGCGGGAGTGAAAAACTGTTTTTT; v_gene: TRBV14; abundance: .; j_gene: TRBJ1-4; len: 15; d_gene: TRBD1
CDR3aa: CASSPRGGRGVTGELFF; CDR3nt: TGTGCCAGCAGCCCCAGGGGTGGCAGGGGGGTCACCGGGGAGCTGTTTTTT; v_gene: TRBV7-8; abundance: .; j_gene: TRBJ2-2; len: 17; d_gene: .
CDR3aa: CASSDGRGFSCTGELFF; CDR3nt: TGTGCCAGCAGCGACGGACGGGGTTTTAGTTGCACCGGGGAGCTGTTTTTT; v_gene: TRBV21-1; abundance: .; j_gene: TRBJ2-2; len: 17; d_gene: .
CDR3aa: CASSPEGGTGNTIYF; CDR3nt: TGTGCCAGCAGCCCCGAGGGCGGTACTGGAAACACCATATATTTT; v_gene: TRBV4-2; abundance: medium-sized; j_gene: TRBJ1-3; len: 15; d_gene: .
CDR3aa: CASSLVLGGYNEQFF; CDR3nt: TGTGCCAGCAGCTTGGTTCTTGGAGGATACAATGAGCAGTTCTTC; v_gene: TRBV11-2; abundance: .; j_gene: TRBJ2-1; len: 15; d_gene: .
CDR3aa: CASSFLPPQANTGELFF; CDR3nt: TGTGCCAGCAGTTTCCTCCCTCCGCAGGCGAACACCGGGGAGCTGTTTTTT; v_gene: TRBV6-7; abundance: .; j_gene: TRBJ2-2; len: 17; d_gene: .
CDR3aa: CASSSAGPTTEAFF; CDR3nt: TGTGCCAGCAGCTCAGCGGGGCCAACGACTGAAGCTTTCTTT; v_gene: TRBV7-2; abundance: .; j_gene: TRBJ1-1; len: 14; d_gene: .